This TCR beta chain comes out of a study of shared clonotypes between healthy human individuals. Points from the study as a whole: Naive subsets typically showed greater estimated richness than memory subsets. Rarefaction revealed incomplete sorted-subset sequencing despite large depth.

Sequenced by immunoSEQ multiplex PCR; TCRdb stores in-frame clones only, minus some. The table includes hundreds of thousands of clones, 80% to 95% detected once. Germline CDR1 MNHEY, CDR2 SMNVEV (reference sequence). Trimming cost V 0 bases and J 3 bases, with 15 bases left between them. The CDR3 contains 16 residues. As for this clone: Its antigen is unknown.

Positively selected for CCR7, the CD45RO-negative cells used as naive CD8 cells excluded terminally differentiated effector memory CD45RA+ cells. Every donor, a Caucasian adult, lived in Nashville, Tennessee. The gene calls are TRBV27 and TRBJ2-7; D gene unclear. This TCR came from a man aged 25 to 40 in good health. The sequenced sample was naive CD8+ T cells sorted from blood. The DNA for the CDR3 is TGTGCCAGCAGTTTATCCATTGGTCCCAGAATCTACGAGCAGTACTTC. As protein: CASSLSIGPRIYEQYF.